These 18 T cell receptor beta chains came from one sample sequenced in a study of high-grade serous ovarian cancer treatment subgroups. Using immunoSEQ multiplex PCR, the repertoire was profiled, and TCRdb retains in-frame clones only, with some absent. This sample has roughly 940 clones, with around 77% found just once. Tumor samples were taken before definitive surgery or chemotherapy. Sequencing was performed on tumor tissue. The receptors derive from a human donor with high-grade serous ovarian cancer.

This clone was seen only a few times. The chain couples TRBV27 to TRBJ2-5, with 7 bases matching TRBD2. The germline gives CDR1 MNHEY, CDR2 SMNVEV (reference sequence). CDR3 length: 13 amino acids. Trimming at V came to 5 bases and at J to 10 bases, leaving 10 bases not matched to a gene. The CDR3 sequence: CASSRETSSNQYF. CDR3 DNA sequence: TGTGCCAGCAGTCGCGAGACTAGCTCGAACCAGTACTTC.

This clone qualifies as large. DNA for the CDR3: TGTGCCAGCAGCTTCCCGAGCTCCTACAATGAGCAGTTCTTC. It codes for CASSFPSSYNEQFF. V gene TRBV13 combines with J gene TRBJ2-1; D remains ambiguous. The CDR3 spans 14 residues. V was trimmed by 3 bases and J by 0 bases, leaving 6 bases between them. Germline CDR1 PRHDT, CDR2 FYEKMQ (reference sequence).

This sequence joins TRBV6-5 and TRBJ2-3; 10 nucleotides line up with TRBD2. The CDR3 runs to 15 residues. Germline V gene sequence: CDR1 MNHEY, CDR2 SVGAGI. Unmatched junction bases numbered 5, after V lost 6 bases and J lost 2 bases. The CDR3 region is CASSPSGGYTDTQYF. In DNA form, the CDR3 reads TGTGCCAGCAGCCCTAGCGGGGGATACACAGATACGCAGTATTTT.

The chain joins TRBV2 to TRBJ2-1, with TRBD2 as a possible D gene (5 bases). V lost 11 bases, J lost 8 bases, and 16 bases lay in between. The CDR3 consists of 12 residues. The germline gives CDR1 SNHLY, CDR2 FYNNEI. The CDR3 region is CAGKAGVHEQFF. In DNA form, the CDR3 reads TGTGCCGGAAAAGCCGGGGTCCATGAGCAGTTCTTC.

This clone has just one count. The chain combines TRBV28 with TRBJ2-3; no clear D. The germline CDR1 and CDR2 sequences are MDHEN and SYDVKM. This CDR3 is built from 14 residues. DNA of the CDR3: TGTGCAACCCAGTTTATAATGGGGACAGATACGCAGTATTTT. Translating it yields CATQFIMGTDTQYF.

This chain joins TRBV5-1 and TRBJ2-2; D may be TRBD1 (5 bases). This CDR3 comprises 12 residues. V was pared by 1 base and J by 9 bases, with 7 bases between. CDR1 is SGHRS and CDR2 is YFSETQ in the germline V gene. This CDR3 reads CASSLQGRELFF. The CDR3 DNA follows: TGCGCCAGCAGCTTGCAGGGTCGGGAGCTGTTTTTT.

This clone was seen only a few times. CDR3: CASSMSSGRRQETQYF. In DNA form, the CDR3 reads TGTGCCAGCAGTATGTCTAGCGGGAGAAGGCAAGAGACCCAGTACTTC. The chain carries TRBV27 and TRBJ2-5, with 10 bases matching TRBD2. CDR1 is MNHEY and CDR2 is SMNVEV in the germline V gene (reference sequence). This CDR3 region has 16 residues. J lost 2 bases, V lost 5 bases, and 8 bases had no gene match.

The V and J genes are TRBV4-3 and TRBJ2-7, with a weak D call TRBD2 (6 bases). The CDR3 contains 14 residues. Deletions cut 0 bases from V and 6 bases from J, with 12 bases between. Per the germline V gene, CDR1 is LGHNA and CDR2 is YSLEER. This CDR3 reads CASSQDRGIVEQYF. The DNA of the CDR3 is TGCGCCAGCAGCCAAGATCGGGGGATTGTCGAGCAGTACTTC.

In its sample, this clone is large (0.1 to 1%). The chain couples TRBV9 to TRBJ2-7, with 7 bases identical to TRBD2. Germline CDR1 is SGDLS and CDR2 is YYNGEE. V lost 0 bases and J lost 4; bases outside the gene matches: 1. The CDR3 spans 13 residues. The CDR3 loop reads CASSVGAGYEQYF. CDR3 coding DNA: TGTGCCAGCAGCGTAGGAGCGGGGTACGAGCAGTACTTC.

The rearrangement links TRBV5-1 to TRBJ2-7; no firm D call. Germline V gene data show CDR1 as SGHRS and CDR2 as YFSETQ. The CDR3 is 11 amino acids. The V end was cut by 4 bases, the J end by 7 bases, with 9 bases between. The CDR3 region has the DNA TGCGCCAGCAGCGGAACTAATGAGCAGTACTTC. Its translation is CASSGTNEQYF.

V is TRBV19 and J is TRBJ2-2; 11 bases map to TRBD1. CDR1 is LNHDA, CDR2 SQIVND, per germline (reference sequence). This CDR3 has 16 amino acids. After removal of 5 bases from V and 3 bases from J, the junction contained 5 bases not matched to a gene. CDR3 nucleotides: TGTGCCAGTAGTCGGGACAGGGGGTGGGACACCGGGGAGCTGTTTTTT. Protein: CASSRDRGWDTGELFF.

This sequence joins TRBV2 and TRBJ2-2, with TRBD2 matching 8 bases. Germline CDR1 and CDR2: SNHLY and FYNNEI. The CDR3 runs to 12 residues. The DNA of the CDR3 is TGTCCGGTCCGGGGGGGCACCGGGGAGCTGTTTTTT. Its translation is CPVRGGTGELFF.

The chain employs TRBV7-8 and TRBJ1-5, with D possibly being TRBD1 (5 bases). The CDR3 has 15 amino acids. Germline V lookup: CDR1 SGHVS, CDR2 FQNEAQ. The V gene lost 2 bases and the J gene lost 4 bases, with 12 bases spanning the gap. The CDR3 loop reads CASSLSAGRNQPQHF. Here the CDR3 DNA reads TGTGCCAGCAGCTTATCGGCAGGGAGGAATCAGCCCCAGCATTTT. Based on the CDR3 plus reference TRBV7-8 and TRBJ1-5, the full variable domain is GAGVSQSPRYKVAKRGQDVALRCDPISGHVSLFWYQQALGQGPEFLTYFQNEAQLDKSGLPSDRFFAERPEGSVSTLKIQRTQQEDSAVYLCASSLSAGRNQPQHFGDGTRLSIL.

J is TRBJ1-6 and V is TRBV6-1, with D tentatively TRBD1 (5 bases). CDR1 is MNHNS and CDR2 is SASEGT in the germline V gene. Deletions cut 1 base from V and 9 bases from J, with 13 bases between. The CDR3 contains 15 residues. The CDR3 reads CASSEGGGGVSPLHF. Written as DNA, the CDR3 is TGTGCCAGCAGTGAAGGCGGGGGAGGTGTTTCACCCCTCCACTTT.

The CDR3 region has the DNA TGTGCAAGTCGCTTAGCGCGTCCCGGGAATTCCTACAATGAGCAGTTCTTC. Translating it yields CASRLARPGNSYNEQFF. This sequence joins TRBV12-2 and TRBJ2-1; the listed D gene, TRBD2, was not tested against the DNA. TRBV12-2 represents a pseudogene. This CDR3 comprises 17 residues.

This chain joins TRBV4-1 and TRBJ2-1; the match to TRBD1 covers 7 bases. This CDR3 spans 15 amino acids. V dropped 4 bases and J dropped 4; count of bases not matched to a gene: 7. Germline assignment: CDR1 MGHRA and CDR2 YSYEKL. The CDR3 sequence is CASSPQVGQYNEQFF. DNA of the CDR3: TGCGCCAGCAGCCCTCAGGTGGGACAGTACAATGAGCAGTTCTTC.

J is TRBJ2-7 and V is TRBV4-1, with 7 bases aligning to TRBD1. The V and J ends lost 2 bases and 4 bases, in that order; junction bases with no gene match: 5. This CDR3 is built from 14 residues. CDR1 and CDR2 from the germline V gene are MGHRA and YSYEKL. The CDR3 DNA sequence: TGCGCCAGCAGCCAATGGCCAGGGGGATACGAGCAGTACTTC. Encoded protein: CASSQWPGGYEQYF.

The chain joins TRBV7-9 to TRBJ2-7; D remains unclear. V was clipped by 1 base and J by 7 bases, with 11 bases between them. The germline gives CDR1 SEHNR, CDR2 FQNEAQ (reference sequence). The CDR3 sequence is 13 residues long. The CDR3 here is CASSLVGSWEQYF. The DNA for the CDR3 is TGTGCCAGCAGCTTAGTTGGATCCTGGGAGCAGTACTTC.